Shown below are 28 T cell receptor beta chains from a single sample sequenced in a study of shared clonotypes between healthy human individuals. Measured with immunoSEQ multiplex PCR; TCRdb has only the in-frame clones, and not every one. The sample records under 2.5 million clones, 85% to 95% being singletons. Input material: naive CD4+ T cells from PBMCs. This sample's subset: CD45RA+ positively selected. Source of these receptors: a man aged 18 to 30 in good health. Some clones in this sample may be carry-over from other donors' samples.

The genes are TRBV6-6 and TRBJ1-5; 7 bases line up with TRBD1. Germline CDR1 MNHNY, CDR2 SVGAGI (reference sequence). V shed 4 bases, J shed 3 bases, and the junction held 9 bases outside the gene matches. The CDR3 is 16 amino acids. CDR3 DNA sequence: TGTGCCAGCAGTTCTAGGACAGGAGAAGACAATCAGCCCCAGCATTTT. Translated, it gives CASSSRTGEDNQPQHF.

This chain joins TRBV7-7 and TRBJ2-5; D is unresolved. Looked up from germline, CDR1 is SSHAT and CDR2 is FNYEAQ (reference sequence). V was shortened by 4 bases and J by 1 base, with 4 bases between the two germline ends. The CDR3 extends over 12 amino acids. CDR3 nucleotide sequence: TGTGCCAGCAGCTCCCTCCAAGAGACCCAGTACTTC. Protein product: CASSSLQETQYF.

To note about this clone: The same CDR3 is also encoded by other DNA sequences in this sample. This rearrangement joins TRBV27 to TRBJ2-7; unclear D gene. In germline, CDR1 is MNHEY, CDR2 SMNVEV (reference sequence). The CDR3 has 12 residues. Trimming left V 2 bases short and J 0 bases short, with 2 bases between. Written as DNA, the CDR3 is TGTGCCAGCAGTTTACCCTCCTACGAGCAGTACTTC. As protein: CASSLPSYEQYF.

The chain joins TRBV11-2 to TRBJ2-6; D unresolved. V lost 1 base and J lost 5, with 9 bases in between. Germline V gives CDR1 SGHAT, CDR2 FQNNGV. This CDR3 has 15 residues. The CDR3 here is CASSLAHSWANVLTF. CDR3 in DNA: TGTGCCAGCAGCTTAGCCCACAGTTGGGCCAACGTCCTGACTTTC.

The genes are TRBV6-1 and TRBJ2-5; 14 nucleotides align to TRBD2. Germline lookup yields CDR1 MNHNS and CDR2 SASEGT. Trimming cost V 4 bases and J 5 bases; bases outside gene matches: 15. The CDR3 spans 19 residues. As DNA, the CDR3 is TGTGCCAGCAGTGTTGCAAGAGGGACTAGCGGGAGTGAGTTGGAGACCCAGTACTTC. Its translation is CASSVARGTSGSELETQYF.

The rearrangement uses TRBV7-2 and TRBJ2-7, with 7 bases identical to TRBD2. This CDR3 spans 13 amino acids. Germline V lookup: CDR1 SGHTA, CDR2 FQGNSA. J was trimmed by 3 bases and V by 10 bases; bases with no gene match: 9. The CDR3 sequence: CATAPLAVYEQYF. The CDR3 DNA sequence: TGTGCCACCGCCCCCCTAGCGGTCTACGAGCAGTACTTC.

The chain combines TRBV18 with TRBJ2-2; no reliable D call. This CDR3 contains 15 residues. Germline values: CDR1 KGHSH, CDR2 LQKENI. The V end lost 1 base, the J end lost 1 base, and 7 bases lay between the germline ends. Here the CDR3 DNA reads TGTGCCAGCTCACCACTCGGCGGGAACACCGGGGAGCTGTTTTTT. It codes for CASSPLGGNTGELFF.

A remark on this clone: Distinct nucleotide sequences in the sample also encode this CDR3. V gene TRBV6-6 combines with J gene TRBJ2-5, with D perhaps TRBD1 or TRBD2 (5 bases each). V was cut by 2 bases and J by 4 bases, with 5 bases left in between. In germline, CDR1 is MNHNY, CDR2 SVGAGI (reference sequence). This CDR3 region has 12 residues. Here the CDR3 reads CASSYGGETQYF. In DNA, the CDR3 is TGTGCCAGCAGTTACGGGGGAGAGACCCAGTACTTC.

This clone came up a few times. V usage is TRBV30 and J usage is TRBJ1-5; no clear D. Germline V CDR1 and CDR2: GTSNPN, SVGIG (reference sequence). This CDR3 contains 13 residues. Trimming pared 1 base from V and 2 bases from J, leaving 6 bases between. CDR3 sequence (DNA): TGTGCCTGGAGTGACGGGGGCAATCAGCCCCAGCATTTT. It yields the protein CAWSDGGNQPQHF. The full variable domain, its missing parts supplied by reference TRBV30 and TRBJ1-5, is SQTIHQWPATLVQPVGSPLSLECTVEGTSNPNLYWYRQAAGRGLQLLFYSVGIGQISSEVPQNLSASRPQDRQFILSSKKLLLSDSGFYLCAWSDGGNQPQHFGDGTRLSIL.

This clone was picked up a small number of times. This chain uses TRBV19 with TRBJ1-5, with 9 bases that match TRBD1. Germline V gene sequence: CDR1 LNHDA, CDR2 SQIVND (reference sequence). V trimming: 8 bases; J trimming: 6 bases; junction bases outside the gene matches: 8. This CDR3 is built from 14 residues. The CDR3 reads CASETTGGTQPQHF. The CDR3 region has the DNA TGTGCCAGTGAAACCACAGGGGGCACTCAGCCCCAGCATTTT. The entire variable domain, with the rest obtained from reference TRBV19 and TRBJ1-5, is as follows: DGGITQSPKYLFRKEGQNVTLSCEQNLNHDAMYWYRQDPGQGLRLIYYSQIVNDFQKGDIAEGYSVSREKKESFPLTVTSAQKNPTAFYLCASETTGGTQPQHFGDGTRLSIL.

This clone was detected once. The chain employs TRBV5-1 and TRBJ2-2; D is uncertain. Trimming shortened V by 0 bases and J by 8 bases, and 11 bases separated the two germline ends. CDR1 is SGHRS and CDR2 is YFSETQ in the germline V gene. The CDR3 length is 14 residues. The CDR3 loop is CASSLDSRVGELFF. DNA for the CDR3: TGCGCCAGCAGCTTGGACTCTAGGGTGGGGGAGCTGTTTTTT.

CDR3 amino acids: CASSYGGGTTEAFF. The CDR3 nucleotides read TGTGCCAGCAGTTACGGGGGGGGGACCACTGAAGCTTTCTTT. The rearrangement links TRBV6-5 to TRBJ1-1; D may be TRBD1 (5 bases). The CDR3 extends over 14 amino acids. The V gene lost 2 bases and the J gene lost 4 bases, with 11 bases spanning the gap. Germline CDR1 reads MNHEY; CDR2 reads SVGAGI.

V gene TRBV28 combines with J gene TRBJ1-1; the match to TRBD1 covers 10 bases. V was clipped by 4 bases and J by 3 bases; unmatched bases: 5. Germline CDR1 MDHEN, CDR2 SYDVKM. This CDR3 is 15 amino acids long. The CDR3 region is CASSSAGTGDTEAFF. The CDR3 nucleotides are TGTGCCAGCAGTTCGGCCGGGACAGGGGACACTGAAGCTTTCTTT. Filled out from reference TRBV28 and TRBJ1-1, the complete variable domain reads DVKVTQSSRYLVKRTGEKVFLECVQDMDHENMFWYRQDPGLGLRLIYFSYDVKMKEKGDIPEGYSVSREKKERFSLILESASTNQTSMYLCASSSAGTGDTEAFFGQGTRLTVV.

This chain joins TRBV19 and TRBJ1-1; D may be TRBD1 (5 bases). Germline CDR1 and CDR2: LNHDA and SQIVND (reference sequence). This CDR3 is built from 15 residues. Trimming removed 3 bases at V and 0 bases at J, with 11 bases between. CDR3 in DNA: TGTGCCAGTAGTATGGGGGGTTCTATGAACACTGAAGCTTTCTTT. Translating it yields CASSMGGSMNTEAFF.

The V call is TRBV10-1, the J call TRBJ1-2; D ambiguous. V was shortened by 3 bases and J by 8 bases, with 16 bases between the two germline ends. CDR1 and CDR2 (germline): WNHNN, SYGVQD (reference sequence). The CDR3 is 14 residues long. CDR3 DNA sequence: TGCGCCAGCAGTGACAAGCCTCGGGTGGAGGGCTACACCTTC. Its translation is CASSDKPRVEGYTF.

The J gene is TRBJ2-7, the V gene TRBV6-5; 9 bases match TRBD2. Germline V gene lookup returns CDR1 MNHEY and CDR2 SVGAGI. The length of the CDR3 is 15 residues. V shed 2 bases and J 4 bases; nucleotides not matched to a gene: 6. The CDR3 sequence is CASSYLAGGQYEQYF. The CDR3 nucleotides read TGTGCCAGCAGTTACCTGGCGGGAGGGCAGTACGAGCAGTACTTC.

The rearrangement joins TRBV19 to TRBJ1-2; no reliable D call. The CDR3 contains 15 residues. CDR1 LNHDA and CDR2 SQIVND come from the germline V gene (reference sequence). V was shortened by 6 bases and J by 4 bases, with 18 bases between the two germline ends. The CDR3 sequence: CASSEIDTLGYGYTF. CDR3 in DNA: TGTGCCAGTAGCGAGATCGACACCTTGGGCTATGGCTACACCTTC.

The chain combines TRBV7-8 with TRBJ1-2, with no clear D. In germline, CDR1 is SGHVS, CDR2 FQNEAQ. The CDR3 length is 16 residues. V was clipped by 5 bases and J by 5 bases, with 21 bases between them. This CDR3 is CASSPSRRSDPYGYTF. DNA for the CDR3: TGTGCCAGCAGCCCCTCCCGACGGAGTGATCCTTATGGCTACACCTTC.

The V call is TRBV30, the J call TRBJ2-3; 7 nucleotides agree with TRBD2. The CDR3 sequence is 13 residues long. CDR1 GTSNPN and CDR2 SVGIG come from the germline V gene (reference sequence). V dropped 2 bases and J dropped 7; count of bases not matched to a gene: 6. As DNA, the CDR3 is TGTGCCTGGAGTAGAAGAGGGACTAATACGCAGTATTTT. Residues: CAWSRRGTNTQYF.

The rearrangement uses TRBV7-9 and TRBJ2-7; maybe TRBD1 (5 bases). The CDR3 consists of 15 residues. Germline assignment: CDR1 SEHNR and CDR2 FQNEAQ (reference sequence). V lost 3 bases and J 6 bases, leaving 18 bases between the germline ends. In nucleotides, the CDR3 is TGTGCCAGCAGCTTCCTCGACAGCCAGGCGATCGAGCAGTACTTC. This gives the protein CASSFLDSQAIEQYF. Full variable domain (rest looked up from reference TRBV7-9 and TRBJ2-7): DTGVSQNPRHKITKRGQNVTFRCDPISEHNRLYWYRQTLGQGPEFLTYFQNEAQLEKSRLLSDRFSAERPKGSFSTLEIQRTEQGDSAMYLCASSFLDSQAIEQYFGPGTRLTVT.

This sequence joins TRBV6-6 and TRBJ1-5; TRBD1 aligns across 9 bases. The CDR3 loop spans 16 amino acids. The V gene's germline CDR1 is MNHNY and CDR2 SVGAGI (reference sequence). After removal of 5 bases from V and 2 bases from J, the junction contained 7 bases not matched to a gene. CDR3 coding DNA: TGTGCCAGCAGTGTCTGGGGACAGGGCCGCAATCAGCCCCAGCATTTT. Translating gives CASSVWGQGRNQPQHF.

This clone was detected only once. The chain carries TRBV29-1 and TRBJ2-5, with no clear D. Germline loops: CDR1 SQVTM, CDR2 ANQGSEA. The CDR3 length is 14 residues. Trimming removed 6 bases from V and 1 base from J, with 15 bases in between. CDR3 region: CSVSPRATQETQYF. The CDR3 DNA reads TGCAGCGTCTCACCTCGGGCTACCCAAGAGACCCAGTACTTC.

Turning to this clone: The sample contains more than one DNA sequence encoding this CDR3. The chain carries TRBV6-5 and TRBJ2-7; weak D call: TRBD1 (6 bases). V gave up 0 bases and J gave up 2 bases, with 11 bases separating them. Germline V lookup: CDR1 MNHEY, CDR2 SVGAGI. The CDR3 spans 15 residues. The CDR3: CASSYSSAGAYEQYF. The CDR3 DNA reads TGTGCCAGCAGTTACTCCTCCGCAGGGGCCTACGAGCAGTACTTC.

The rearrangement joins TRBV11-3 to TRBJ2-7; no clear D gene. Germline values: CDR1 SGHNT, CDR2 YENEEA. The V and J ends lost 1 base and 2 bases respectively, with 6 bases between them. The length of the CDR3 is 13 residues. DNA for the CDR3: TGTGCCAGCAGCTTAGGGTTCGCCTACGAGCAGTACTTC. Its protein is CASSLGFAYEQYF.

This sequence joins TRBV5-5 and TRBJ2-5; 7 bases map to TRBD1. V lost 4 bases to trimming and J lost 1 base; unmatched junction nucleotides: 4. Germline V lookup: CDR1 SGHKS, CDR2 YYEKEE (reference sequence). CDR3 length: 14 residues. This CDR3 is CASSSNRGQETQYF. DNA for the CDR3: TGTGCCAGCAGCAGCAACAGGGGCCAAGAGACCCAGTACTTC.

The chain links TRBV9 to TRBJ2-3; 8 nucleotides line up with TRBD2. The CDR3 sequence is 17 residues long. CDR1 SGDLS and CDR2 YYNGEE come from the germline V gene. V was clipped by 0 bases and J by 4 bases; unmatched bases: 10. The CDR3 here is CASSVAEGWREADTQYF. CDR3 coding DNA: TGTGCCAGCAGCGTAGCAGAAGGGTGGCGGGAGGCAGATACGCAGTATTTT.

The J gene is TRBJ1-2, the V gene TRBV28; the D gene is possibly TRBD1 (6 bases). The CDR3 has 14 amino acids. Germline lookup yields CDR1 MDHEN and CDR2 SYDVKM. V lost 4 bases and J 7 bases, leaving 16 bases between the germline ends. The CDR3 spells CASSSTGINRGYTF. The CDR3 nucleotides are TGTGCCAGCAGTTCGACAGGCATTAACCGTGGCTACACCTTC.

The V gene is TRBV7-7, the J gene TRBJ2-7, with 7 bases aligning to TRBD2. After removal of 0 bases from V and 4 bases from J, the junction contained 0 bases not matched to a gene. CDR3 length equals 13 residues. Germline lookup yields CDR1 SSHAT and CDR2 FNYEAQ (reference sequence). The CDR3 DNA sequence: TGTGCCAGCAGCTTAGCGCGGGGGTACGAGCAGTACTTC. As protein: CASSLARGYEQYF.